The present T cell receptor (beta chain) was sequenced within a study of T cells in Graves' hyperthyroidism and ophthalmopathy. Study summary: Peripheral blood samples were taken at initial diagnosis, prior to any treatment.

Amplification of TCR beta CDR3 regions used RNA as the template. TCR CDR3 regions were first amplified by RT-PCR with HTBI primers. One entry per CDR3 protein, called by TCRdb with MiXCR from the multiplex PCR reads. The repertoire holds some 250,000 distinct CDR3 sequences, with 13% to 15% as singletons. Germline V gene data show CDR1 as SGHRS and CDR2 as YFSETQ. The CDR3 is 16 amino acids. The junction had 8 bases not matched to a gene; V was cut back by 3 bases and J by 2 bases. This clonotype was recorded a few times. Pregnant or lactating patients were excluded, as were those with uncontrolled infection or other autoimmune disease. A sample of blood taken at first hyperthyroidism diagnosis preceded any ophthalmopathy symptoms. The PBMCs were sourced from fresh peripheral blood (less than 11 ml).

The sample consisted of blood. This sequence was found in a woman aged 40 to 55 with Graves' hyperthyroidism that later progressed to Graves' ophthalmopathy. This chain uses TRBV5-1 with TRBJ2-3; 8 bases map to TRBD2. The CDR3 loop is CASSSVPAGATDTQYF. Here the CDR3 DNA reads TGCGCCAGCAGCTCGGTTCCAGCGGGAGCCACAGATACGCAGTATTTT.